This TCR beta chain was sequenced in a study of OX40 agonist ivuxolimab in advanced cancers. With regard to the full study: Ivuxolimab was an agonistic, fully human IgG2 monoclonal antibody directed against OX40 (CD134), a costimulatory receptor. Intravenous ivuxolimab was administered to patients every 2 weeks at six dose levels: 0.01, 0.1, 0.3, 1.5, 3 and 10 mg/kg. Of the roughly 52 dose-escalation patients, hepatocellular carcinoma was present in roughly 19, melanoma in approximately 15, renal cell carcinoma in 9 and head and neck cancer in 9. In the dose-escalation cohort, approximately 82% of patients were male, and the mean age was approximately 60 years, with a range of about 23 to 90. Prior anti-PD-1, anti-PD-L1 or anti-CTLA-4 therapy was permitted, and less than 45% of dose-escalation patients had received checkpoint inhibitors. Three dose-escalation patients achieved partial responses, one with hepatocellular carcinoma and two with cutaneous melanoma. Peripheral TCRbeta sequencing aimed to test whether ivuxolimab altered TCR sequence diversity and caused clonal T-cell expansion. The paper describes the monotherapy dose-escalation part (N ≈ 50 patients) of the phase I trial of ivuxolimab.

Results the study describes overall, beyond this receptor: Low levels of normalized T-cell clonal expansion were also shown by some nonresponding patients. After ivuxolimab, more expanded clones were found on average in CD8+ T cells than in CD4+ T cells. At doses of 0.1 to 3.0 mg/kg, clonal expansion of both CD4+ and CD8+ T cells in blood was seen between baseline and week 6. The antigen specificity of the clonally expanded peripheral T cells was not determined. Partial responders in the 0.1-3.0 mg/kg groups had among the lowest normalized peripheral clonal expansion, especially among CD8+ T cells.

To sequence the TCRbeta CDR3 region, genomic DNA was isolated from the sorted cells. The immunoSEQ Assay was used to sequence the TCRbeta CDR3 regions. Held by TCRdb, this immuneACCESS table contains in-frame sequences only and omits some clones. Under half of the omission traces to an unresolved V gene where checked; the cause of the rest is unknown. The sample data list approximately 69,000 clones, and 84% of these were observed just once. Around 1.1% of the sample belongs to the ten largest clones. The CDR3 runs 13 residues from the cysteine to the phenylalanine. The read is trimmed to its CDR3 DNA, 39 bases read in frame from base 1. V is pared back by 6 bases and J by 9 bases, with 15 bases lying between the germline termini. The germline V gene yields SQVTM for CDR1 and ANQGSEA for CDR2. A word on this clone: This clone's antigen is unknown. The input lacks base qualities; no much larger clone sits a single base away.

Patients with a history of autoimmune disease or receiving systemic immunosuppression were excluded from the trial. Peripheral blood for TCR sequencing was collected from all dose cohorts at baseline, on cycle 4 day 1, and on cycle 7 day 1. Samples were obtained from an open-label, multicenter, first-in-human phase I dose-escalation trial of ivuxolimab. Adults with locally advanced or metastatic head and neck squamous cell, hepatocellular, melanoma or renal cell carcinoma were enrolled in the trial. Before TCR sequencing, CD4+ T cells and CD8+ T cells were sorted from peripheral blood as separate populations.

This TCR came from an adult with an advanced solid tumor such as melanoma, head and neck, liver or kidney cancer. This chain is built from TRBV29-1 and TRBJ1-6; the D gene is perhaps TRBD1, from 5 matching bases. Here the sequenced sample was CD4+ or CD8+ T cells sorted from blood, taken in a trial of the OX40 agonist ivuxolimab. CDR3 loop: CSVAQGGSSPLHF. The DNA is TGCAGCGTCGCTCAGGGCGGGAGTTCACCCCTCCACTTT.